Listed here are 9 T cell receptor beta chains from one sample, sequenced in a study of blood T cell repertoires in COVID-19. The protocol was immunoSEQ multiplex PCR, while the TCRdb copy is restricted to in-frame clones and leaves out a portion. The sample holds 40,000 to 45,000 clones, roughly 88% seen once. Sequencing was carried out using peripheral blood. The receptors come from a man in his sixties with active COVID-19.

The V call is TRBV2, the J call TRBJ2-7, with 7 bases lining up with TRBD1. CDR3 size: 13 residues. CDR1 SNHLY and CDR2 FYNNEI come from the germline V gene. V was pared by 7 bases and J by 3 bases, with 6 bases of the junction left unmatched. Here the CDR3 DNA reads TGTGCCAGCATACGCCGGGACAGCTACGAGCAGTACTTC. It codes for CASIRRDSYEQYF.

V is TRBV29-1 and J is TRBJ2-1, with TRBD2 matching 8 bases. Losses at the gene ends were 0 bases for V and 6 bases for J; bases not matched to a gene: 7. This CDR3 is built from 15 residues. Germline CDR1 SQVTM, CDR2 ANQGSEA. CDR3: CSVEDHQRETNEQFF. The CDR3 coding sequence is TGCAGCGTTGAAGATCACCAGCGGGAGACCAATGAGCAGTTCTTC.

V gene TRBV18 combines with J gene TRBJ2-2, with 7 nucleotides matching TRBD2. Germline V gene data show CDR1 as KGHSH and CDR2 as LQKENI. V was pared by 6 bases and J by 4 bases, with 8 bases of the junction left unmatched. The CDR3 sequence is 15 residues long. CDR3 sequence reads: CASSLTSPVTGELFF. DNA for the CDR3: TGTGCCAGCTCGCTGACTAGCCCCGTCACCGGGGAGCTGTTTTTT.

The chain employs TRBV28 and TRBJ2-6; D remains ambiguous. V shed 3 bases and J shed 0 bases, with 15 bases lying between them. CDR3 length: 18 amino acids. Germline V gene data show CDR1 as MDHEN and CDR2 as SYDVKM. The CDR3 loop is CASSLTPGTISGANVLTF. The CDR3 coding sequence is TGTGCCAGCAGTTTGACCCCAGGAACCATCTCTGGGGCCAACGTCCTGACTTTC.

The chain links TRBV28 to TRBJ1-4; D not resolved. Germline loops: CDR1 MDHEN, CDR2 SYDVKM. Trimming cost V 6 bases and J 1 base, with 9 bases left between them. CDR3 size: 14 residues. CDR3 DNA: TGTGCCAGCAGCGAACCAGGAACTAATGAAAAACTGTTTTTT. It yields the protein CASSEPGTNEKLFF.

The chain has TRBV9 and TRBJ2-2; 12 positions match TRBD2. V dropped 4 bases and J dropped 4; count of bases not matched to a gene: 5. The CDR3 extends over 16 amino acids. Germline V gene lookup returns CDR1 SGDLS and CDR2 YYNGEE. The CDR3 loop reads CASSHETSGSTGELFF. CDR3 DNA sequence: TGTGCCAGCAGCCATGAGACTAGCGGGAGCACCGGGGAGCTGTTTTTT.

CDR3 amino acids: CASSRTSASTYNEQFF. The DNA for the CDR3 is TGCGCCAGCAGCCGAACTAGCGCGTCGACCTACAATGAGCAGTTCTTC. The rearrangement links TRBV4-3 to TRBJ2-1; 7 nucleotides align to TRBD2. J lost 2 bases, V lost 4 bases, and 8 bases had no gene match. There are 16 residues in the CDR3. Per the germline V gene, CDR1 is LGHNA and CDR2 is YSLEER.

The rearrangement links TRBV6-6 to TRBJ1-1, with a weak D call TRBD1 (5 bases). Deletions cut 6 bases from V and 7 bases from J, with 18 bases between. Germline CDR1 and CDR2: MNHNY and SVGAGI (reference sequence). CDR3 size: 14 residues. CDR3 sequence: CASSYPEQGSEAFF. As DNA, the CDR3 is TGTGCCAGCAGCTACCCAGAGCAGGGAAGTGAAGCTTTCTTT.

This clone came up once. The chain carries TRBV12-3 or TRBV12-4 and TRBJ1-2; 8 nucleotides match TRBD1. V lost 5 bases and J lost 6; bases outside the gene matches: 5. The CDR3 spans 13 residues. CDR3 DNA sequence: TGTGCCAGCAGTCCGACAGGGGCCGATGGCTACACCTTC. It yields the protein CASSPTGADGYTF.